The rows below give T cell receptor beta chains drawn from one sample of a study of shared clonotypes between healthy human individuals. This table comes from immunoSEQ multiplex PCR, and its TCRdb copy is limited to in-frame clones, with some not included. Among 1 million to 1.3 million clones listed, roughly 74% were seen once. Sequenced: memory CD4+ T cells from PBMCs. The receptors originated from a man between 18 and 29 years old in good health. Some clones in this sample may be carry-over from other donors' samples. CDR3s include the opening cysteine and the closing phenylalanine or tryptophan. Some rows mark clone size as missing; the rest say once, few, many or name a class of expanded clone.

clone_size,v_call,j_call,cdr3_aa
NA,TRBV7-8,TRBJ2-1,CASSPTRLAGDEQFF
few,TRBV19,TRBJ2-7,CASRRMAGGNEQYF
NA,TRBV11-1,TRBJ2-3,CASSLDPGLAGEDTQYF
NA,TRBV19,TRBJ2-1,CASSGTSGSARWNEQFF
NA,TRBV30,TRBJ1-4,CAWCPGNEKLFF
NA,TRBV27,TRBJ1-5,CASRYRLDSNQPQHF
NA,TRBV28,TRBJ1-1,CASRLWTEAFF
NA,TRBV29-1,TRBJ2-7,CSGRTGPLEQYF
NA,TRBV5-1,TRBJ2-7,CATSLSAGGAYEQYF
NA,TRBV11-2,TRBJ2-2,CASSTSGAGAAGELFF
NA,TRBV18,TRBJ1-1,CASSPGAGRVNTEAFF
NA,TRBV27,TRBJ1-1,CASTRTYRVDTEAFF
NA,TRBV6-6,TRBJ1-1,CASLHRETEAFF
few,TRBV10-3,TRBJ2-1,CAIRGGEGRINEQFF
many,TRBV2,TRBJ1-3,CAGTTGASGNTIYF
NA,TRBV6-1,TRBJ2-1,CASSDRFSSYNEQFF
NA,TRBV9,TRBJ2-7,CASSHRAGEQYF
few,TRBV29-1,TRBJ1-2,CSVQTDNYGYTF
NA,TRBV28,TRBJ1-5,CASSGQGWYGNQPQHF
NA,TRBV7-9,TRBJ1-2,CASSWGTGTGYTF
NA,TRBV5-1,TRBJ2-3,CASSLGVRGTDTQYF
NA,TRBV6-5,TRBJ2-5,CASRLPGGETQYF
many,TRBV28,TRBJ2-3,CASSPLGDSTSTDTQYF
NA,TRBV7-9,TRBJ2-1,CASSFLKAGGPYEQFF
NA,TRBV6-6,TRBJ2-7,CASSYGTSYEQYF
NA,TRBV19,TRBJ1-5,CASSIDRASNQPQHF
NA,TRBV13,TRBJ2-1,CASSRIAREVTNEQFF
NA,TRBV29-1,TRBJ2-3,CSVEVSGSTDTQYF
NA,TRBV5-1,TRBJ1-2,CASSSSDSSGYTF
NA,TRBV7-9,TRBJ2-5,CASSSLAQETQYF
once,TRBV7-9,TRBJ2-5,CASSPRAVQETQYF
few,TRBV5-1,TRBJ1-1,CASSRLTGNTEAFF
NA,TRBV30,TRBJ1-5,CAWSVPGGQPQHF
NA,TRBV6-5,TRBJ1-3,CASRTGGSNTIYF